This TCR beta chain was identified during a study of cytomegalovirus exposure and HLA in healthy donors. Overall study findings and caveats: The authors judged a highly shared variant cluster likely a sequencing artifact.

Primers included in the PCR were 60 Vbeta and 13 Jbeta primers. The protocol was immunoSEQ multiplex PCR, while the TCRdb copy is restricted to in-frame clones and leaves out a portion. This table has about 170,000 clones, around 80% appearing once. On this clone: Its target is unknown.

The CDR3 runs 17 residues. The ends were cut back, 0 bases at V and 0 bases at J, with 12 bases in the middle. Germline V lookup: CDR1 SGHRS, CDR2 YFSETQ. The receptor's source is a woman in her 30s in good health and CMV-seropositive. The chain is built from TRBV5-1 and TRBJ1-4; a weak D match, TRBD1 (6 bases). Sequencing used PBMCs. The CDR3 sequence is CASSLGPQGSTNEKLFF. The CDR3 DNA follows: TGCGCCAGCAGCTTGGGCCCACAGGGCTCAACTAATGAAAAACTGTTTTTT.